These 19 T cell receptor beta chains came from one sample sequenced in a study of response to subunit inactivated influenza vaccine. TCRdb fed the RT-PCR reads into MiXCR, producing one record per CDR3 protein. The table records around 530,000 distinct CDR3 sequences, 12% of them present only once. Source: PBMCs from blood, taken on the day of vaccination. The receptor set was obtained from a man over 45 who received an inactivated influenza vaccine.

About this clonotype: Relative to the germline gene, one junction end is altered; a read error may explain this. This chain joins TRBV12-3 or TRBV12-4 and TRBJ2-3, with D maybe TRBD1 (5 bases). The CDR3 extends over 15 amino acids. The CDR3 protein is CPSRSRSIRGDTQYF. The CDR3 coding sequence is TGTCCCAGCAGATCCCGGTCCATTAGGGGAGATACGCAGTATTTT.

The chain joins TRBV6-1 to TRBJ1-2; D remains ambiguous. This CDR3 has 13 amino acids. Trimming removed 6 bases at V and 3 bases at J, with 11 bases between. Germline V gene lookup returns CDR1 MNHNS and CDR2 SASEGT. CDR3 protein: CASRLTEDYGYTF. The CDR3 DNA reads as TGTGCCAGCAGATTGACGGAAGACTATGGCTACACCTTC.

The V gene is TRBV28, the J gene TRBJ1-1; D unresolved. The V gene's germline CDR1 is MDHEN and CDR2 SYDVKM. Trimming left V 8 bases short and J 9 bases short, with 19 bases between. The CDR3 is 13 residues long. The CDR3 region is CASRSHGSLKAFF. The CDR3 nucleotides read TGTGCCAGCCGCTCACATGGGTCGCTGAAAGCTTTCTTT.

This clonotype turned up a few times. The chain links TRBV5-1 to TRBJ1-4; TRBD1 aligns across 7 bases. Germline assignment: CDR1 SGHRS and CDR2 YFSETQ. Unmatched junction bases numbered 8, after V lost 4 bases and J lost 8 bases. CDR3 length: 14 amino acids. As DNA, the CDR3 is TGCGCCAGCAGCCCCCAGGGGGGTCGGGAAAAACTGTTTTTT. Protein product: CASSPQGGREKLFF.

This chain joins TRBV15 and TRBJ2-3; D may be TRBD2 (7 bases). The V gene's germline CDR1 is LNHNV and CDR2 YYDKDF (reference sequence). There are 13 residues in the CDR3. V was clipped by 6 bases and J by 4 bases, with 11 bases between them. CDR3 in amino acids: CATRAGAADTQYF. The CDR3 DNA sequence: TGTGCCACCAGGGCGGGGGCCGCAGATACGCAGTATTTT. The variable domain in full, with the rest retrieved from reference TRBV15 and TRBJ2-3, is DAMVIQNPRYQVTQFGKPVTLSCSQTLNHNVMYWYQQKSSQAPKLLFHYYDKDFNNEADTPDNFQSRRPNTSFCFLDIRSPGLGDTAMYLCATRAGAADTQYFGPGTRLTVL.

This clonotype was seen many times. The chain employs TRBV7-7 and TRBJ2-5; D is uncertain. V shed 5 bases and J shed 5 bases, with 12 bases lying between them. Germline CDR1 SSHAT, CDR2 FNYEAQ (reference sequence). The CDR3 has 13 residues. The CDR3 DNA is TGTGCCAGCAGCCTAGGGATTTTGGAGACCCAGTACTTC. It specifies CASSLGILETQYF.

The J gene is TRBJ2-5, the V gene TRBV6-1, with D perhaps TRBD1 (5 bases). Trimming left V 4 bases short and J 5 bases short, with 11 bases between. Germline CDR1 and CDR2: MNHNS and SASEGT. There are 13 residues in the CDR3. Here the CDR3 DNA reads TGTGCCAGCAGTGTAGCCAGGGTGGAGACCCAGTACTTC. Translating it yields CASSVARVETQYF.

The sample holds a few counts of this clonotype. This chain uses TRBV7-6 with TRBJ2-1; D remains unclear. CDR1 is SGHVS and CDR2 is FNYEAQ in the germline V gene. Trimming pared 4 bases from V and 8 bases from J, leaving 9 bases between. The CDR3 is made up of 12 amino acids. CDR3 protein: CASSSVRDEQFF. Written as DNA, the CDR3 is TGTGCCAGCAGCTCTGTCCGGGATGAGCAGTTCTTC.

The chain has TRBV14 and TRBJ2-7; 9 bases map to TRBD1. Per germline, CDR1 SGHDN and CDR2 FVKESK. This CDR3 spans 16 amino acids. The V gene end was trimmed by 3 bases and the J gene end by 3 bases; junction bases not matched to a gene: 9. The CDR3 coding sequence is TGTGCCAGCAGCCATATTCCCGGGACAGGGAGCTACGAGCAGTACTTC. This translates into CASSHIPGTGSYEQYF.

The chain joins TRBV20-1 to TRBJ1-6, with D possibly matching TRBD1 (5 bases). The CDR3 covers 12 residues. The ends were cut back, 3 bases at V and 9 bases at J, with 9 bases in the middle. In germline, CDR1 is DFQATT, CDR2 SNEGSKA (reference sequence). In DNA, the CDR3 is TGCAGTGCTAGTCCCGGGGGTTCACCCCTCCACTTT. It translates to CSASPGGSPLHF.

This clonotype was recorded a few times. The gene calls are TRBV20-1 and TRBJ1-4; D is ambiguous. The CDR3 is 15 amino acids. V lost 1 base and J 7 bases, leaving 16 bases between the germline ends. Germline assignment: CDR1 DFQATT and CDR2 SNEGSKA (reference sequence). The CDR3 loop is CSARAVWPAPEKLFF. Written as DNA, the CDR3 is TGCAGTGCTAGAGCTGTCTGGCCAGCGCCTGAAAAACTGTTTTTT.

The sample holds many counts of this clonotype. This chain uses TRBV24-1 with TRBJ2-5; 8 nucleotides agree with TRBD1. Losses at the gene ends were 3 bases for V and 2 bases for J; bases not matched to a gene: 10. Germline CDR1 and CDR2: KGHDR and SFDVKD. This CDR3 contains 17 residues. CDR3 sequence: CATSDHPWTGRQETQYF. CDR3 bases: TGTGCCACCAGTGATCACCCCTGGACAGGGCGGCAAGAGACCCAGTACTTC.

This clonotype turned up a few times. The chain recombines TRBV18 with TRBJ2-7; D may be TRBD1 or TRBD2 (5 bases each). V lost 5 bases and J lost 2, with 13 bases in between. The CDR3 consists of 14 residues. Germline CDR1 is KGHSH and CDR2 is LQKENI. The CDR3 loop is CASSTGEGPYEQYF. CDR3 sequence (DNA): TGTGCCAGCTCAACCGGAGAGGGACCCTACGAGCAGTACTTC.

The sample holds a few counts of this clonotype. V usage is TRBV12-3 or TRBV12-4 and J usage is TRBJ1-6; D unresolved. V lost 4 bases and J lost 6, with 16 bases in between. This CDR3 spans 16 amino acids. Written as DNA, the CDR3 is TGTGCCAGCAGTTCCGCCGGGCCTCGGTTTAATTCACCCCTCCACTTT. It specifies CASSSAGPRFNSPLHF.

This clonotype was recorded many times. Here the CDR3 reads CSARAPTSGPNNEQFF. In nucleotides, the CDR3 is TGCAGTGCTAGAGCTCCGACTAGCGGGCCGAACAATGAGCAGTTCTTC. The V call is TRBV20-1, the J call TRBJ2-1; 10 bases match TRBD2. Germline V lookup: CDR1 DFQATT, CDR2 SNEGSKA (reference sequence). The length of the CDR3 is 16 residues. V was pared by 1 base and J by 5 bases, with 8 bases of the junction left unmatched.

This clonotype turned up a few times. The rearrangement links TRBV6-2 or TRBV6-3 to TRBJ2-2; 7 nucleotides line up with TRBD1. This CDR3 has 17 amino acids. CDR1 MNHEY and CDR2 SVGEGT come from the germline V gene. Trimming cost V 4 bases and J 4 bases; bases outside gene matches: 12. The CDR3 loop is CASSSRTGPKRTGELFF. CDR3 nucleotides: TGTGCCAGCAGTTCTCGGACAGGTCCCAAACGCACCGGGGAGCTGTTTTTT.

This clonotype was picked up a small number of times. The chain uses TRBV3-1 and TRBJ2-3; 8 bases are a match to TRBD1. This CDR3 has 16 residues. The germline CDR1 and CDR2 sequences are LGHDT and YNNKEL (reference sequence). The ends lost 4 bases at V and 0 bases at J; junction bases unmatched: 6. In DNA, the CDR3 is TGTGCCAGCAGCCTGGGACAGGCGACTAGCACAGATACGCAGTATTTT. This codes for CASSLGQATSTDTQYF.

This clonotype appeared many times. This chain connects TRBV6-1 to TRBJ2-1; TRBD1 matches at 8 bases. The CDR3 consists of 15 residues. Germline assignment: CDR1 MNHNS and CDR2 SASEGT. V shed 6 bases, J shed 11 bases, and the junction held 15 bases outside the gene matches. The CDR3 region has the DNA TGTGCCAGCAGGGGACAGGTAGGGCTTACGACGAAGCAGTTCTTC. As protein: CASRGQVGLTTKQFF.

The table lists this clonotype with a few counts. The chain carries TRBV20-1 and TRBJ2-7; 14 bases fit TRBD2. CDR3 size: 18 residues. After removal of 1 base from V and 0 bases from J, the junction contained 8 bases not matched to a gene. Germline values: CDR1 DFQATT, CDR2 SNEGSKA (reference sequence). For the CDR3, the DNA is TGCAGTGCTAGAGGGGTGACTAGCGGGAGGGGAAGCTCCTACGAGCAGTACTTC. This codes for CSARGVTSGRGSSYEQYF.